This record looks at one T cell receptor (beta chain) sequence and its context. Its antigen is unidentified. MiXCR was run by TCRdb on the RT-PCR reads, yielding one entry per CDR3 protein. The sample records about 480,000 distinct CDR3 sequences, 10% to 15% being singletons. V shed 10 bases and J shed 0 bases, with 15 bases lying between them. This CDR3 has 15 residues. Germline lookup yields CDR1 LGHDT and CDR2 YNNKEL (reference sequence). This specimen belongs to a study of response to subunit inactivated influenza vaccine. Study-level results: The authors suggested that every seasonal influenza vaccination recruits few new T cells.

This TCR was sampled from a man aged 45-60 years who received an inactivated influenza vaccine. The input for sequencing was PBMCs from blood, taken around seven weeks after vaccination. The V gene is TRBV3-1, the J gene TRBJ2-2, with a weak D call TRBD1 (6 bases). This chain's CDR3 is CANWTAYSNTGELFF. In DNA form, the CDR3 reads TGTGCCAACTGGACAGCCTACTCGAACACCGGGGAGCTGTTTTTT.